This T cell receptor beta chain was profiled in a study of cytomegalovirus exposure and HLA in healthy donors. The overall study: Among the 398 donors who were genotyped, approximately 76% fell in the genetic ancestry cluster that is associated with self-reported Caucasian donors. General observations from the study: When analyzed later, a missense DCLRE1C variant was found to be linked to TCR beta V- and J-gene trimming. Highly shared sequence variants in one cluster were likely a sequencing artifact. Earlier findings revealed that most TCR beta V segments proved productive either about 87% or about 30% of the time.

As to this clone: Its antigen is undetermined.

Vbeta (60) and Jbeta (13) primers were used in the PCR. The assay was immunoSEQ multiplex PCR, and TCRdb's table has in-frame clones only and misses some. The sample consists of about 160,000 clones, approximately 72% of them appearing once. The CDR3 covers 16 residues. With V trimmed by 1 base and J by 8 bases, 7 bases remained unmatched. The germline gives CDR1 LNHDA, CDR2 SQIVND (reference sequence). The rearrangement uses TRBV19 and TRBJ2-2; 10 nucleotides align to TRBD1. This receptor was obtained from a man aged 18 to 29 in good health and CMV-seronegative. The sample consisted of PBMCs. The CDR3 spells CASSIGDRGIPGELFF. CDR3 DNA: TGTGCCAGTAGTATAGGGGACAGGGGAATCCCTGGGGAGCTGTTTTTT. Drawing the rest from reference TRBV19 and TRBJ2-2, the complete variable domain is DGGITQSPKYLFRKEGQNVTLSCEQNLNHDAMYWYRQDPGQGLRLIYYSQIVNDFQKGDIAEGYSVSREKKESFPLTVTSAQKNPTAFYLCASSIGDRGIPGELFFGEGSRLTVL.